This entry concerns a single T cell receptor (beta chain). In the study's own analysis: Reference gene primer amplification gave estimated nucleated cell counts. Clones were sequenced by immunoSEQ multiplex PCR, and TCRdb holds only the in-frame ones, with some missing. D and trimming were read from the DNA, whereas the V and J calls and clone size are those reported in that table. The sample records about 190,000 clones, 88% being singletons. Deletions cut 3 bases from V and 4 bases from J, with 12 bases between. Per the germline V gene, CDR1 is SGHTA and CDR2 is FQGNSA. The CDR3 has 14 amino acids. The sample is drawn from a study of blood T cell repertoires in COVID-19. Across the whole study: Samples came from the United States, Italy and Spain, spanning acute and convalescent COVID-19. The cDNA or gDNA used as material had been derived from T cells, B-cell-depleted T cells, or PBMCs.

This receptor was taken from a human donor in a cohort sampled during active COVID-19. The J gene is TRBJ2-5, the V gene TRBV7-2, with D unresolved. Sequencing was carried out using peripheral blood. The CDR3 loop is CASSLSSLRETQYF. The CDR3 DNA is TGTGCCAGCAGCTTGAGTAGCCTCAGAGAGACCCAGTACTTC.